This T cell receptor beta chain was documented in a study of blood T cells in healthy people across ages. CDR3 length equals 13 residues. Germline-derived CDR1 and CDR2 are SGHTA and FQGTGA. A second about 7 to 11 cycle PCR used barcoded and J-beta primers. Every single cDNA molecule received a tag from a template-switch adaptor with 12 random nucleotides. TCRdb processed the 5' RACE reads anew with MiXCR; each CDR3 protein has one entry. The table lists about 290,000 distinct CDR3 sequences, roughly a quarter of them singletons. Whole-study findings and limits: Considered underestimates were the diversity estimates obtained from one million T cells.

This clonotype was seen only a few times. Its matching antigen is unknown. There were healthy Caucasian individuals from Russia, aged roughly 6 to 90, serving as donors. This receptor was identified in a woman in her sixties or seventies in good health. The gene calls are TRBV7-3 and TRBJ2-5; D tentatively fits TRBD1 or TRBD2 (5 bases each). The DNA end is more similar to TRBJ2-1, so the J call may be wrong. The sequencing input was blood. The CDR3 DNA follows: TGTGCCAGCAGCTTAACGAAATGGGACGAGCAGTTCTTC. This encodes CASSLTKWDEQFF.